Listed below are T cell receptor beta chains from one sample, sequenced in a study of T-cell memory formation after mild COVID-19. Using its own MiXCR run on the 5' RACE reads, TCRdb lists one record per CDR3 protein. This table has 110,000 to 150,000 distinct CDR3 sequences, roughly a quarter appearing once. Sequenced: PBMCs or a T cell subset sorted from them (not recorded which). The receptors shown here come from an adult woman who had mild COVID-19 (a few samples of this study predate the infection). Cell type and time point are not known. Both conserved end residues are part of each CDR3. Clone size, where shown, is once, few, many, or a class for clones that have expanded.

v_call	j_call	clone_size	cdr3_aa
TRBV5-1	TRBJ2-3	NA	CASSDREGGDTQYF
TRBV3-1	TRBJ2-7	NA	CASSQGSGQGREQYF
TRBV12-3/TRBV12-4	TRBJ1-1	few	CASSGAGEYTEAFF
TRBV12-3/TRBV12-4	TRBJ2-2	NA	CASSRTGELFF
TRBV14	TRBJ2-1	few	CASGLAGGPYNEQFF
TRBV6-5	TRBJ2-7	NA	CASSFANSDRLPYEQYF
TRBV18	TRBJ2-6	NA	CASSPSAGGYSGANVLTF
TRBV7-9	TRBJ2-5	few	CASSSKQETQYF
TRBV7-3	TRBJ2-3	few	CASSGDVTDTQYF
TRBV4-2	TRBJ2-1	few	CASSYGLYSSNEQFF
TRBV4-1	TRBJ1-5	NA	CASSQEGLAGVHQPQHF
TRBV7-2	TRBJ2-2	few	CASSLGVVTYTGELFF
TRBV7-8	TRBJ1-6	NA	CASSLEAGYNSPLHF
TRBV12-3/TRBV12-4	TRBJ2-2	NA	CASSPPGGGANTGELFF
TRBV6-5	TRBJ2-3	once	CASTSLGTSADTQYF
TRBV15	TRBJ1-5	few	CATSREGSNQPQHF
TRBV7-6	TRBJ2-1	NA	CASSLVWRPRYNEQFF
TRBV24-1	TRBJ2-7	few	CATSGRGTGEQYF
TRBV27	TRBJ2-3	few	CASSGPFVDTQYF
TRBV4-1	TRBJ2-5	NA	CASSQDLAAGEFGTQYF
TRBV7-8	TRBJ1-1	NA	CASSTRTVMNTEAFF
TRBV29-1	TRBJ1-3	NA	CSVTGGASGNTIYF
TRBV5-6	TRBJ2-7	NA	CASSFGTRGEQYF
TRBV24-1	TRBJ2-2	NA	CATSVNTGELFF
TRBV4-3	TRBJ2-2	few	CASSQDRRTGWGNTGELFF
TRBV27	TRBJ2-7	NA	CASSYGDRGKDEQYF
TRBV4-1	TRBJ1-4	few	CASSAARGRDLWEKLFF
TRBV4-1	TRBJ2-1	NA	CASSHEGLAGRFEQFF
TRBV5-6	TRBJ2-1	few	CASNRRQGGVDEQFF
TRBV7-9	TRBJ1-1	few	CASSLGQGPEAFF
TRBV7-9	TRBJ1-4	NA	CASSLSATVNEKLFF
TRBV19	TRBJ2-2	NA	CASSIQGSTGELFF
TRBV7-3	TRBJ2-1	NA	CASSPWVGNEQFF
TRBV7-3	TRBJ2-7	few	CASSLGVAGESYEQYF
TRBV7-9	TRBJ2-7	few	CASSSDGTYEQYF
TRBV10-3	TRBJ1-2	NA	CAFLSVGDNYGYTF